A single sample is the source of the 10 T cell receptor beta chains below, sequenced in a study of T cell responses to AZD1222 COVID-19 vaccine. The data were produced by immunoSEQ multiplex PCR, yet TCRdb's version contains in-frame clones alone and is incomplete. Seen here are around 100,000 clones, 70% to 90% observed once, and the top ten hold over 15%. Material: peripheral blood, obtained on day 0 of AZD1222 vaccination. These receptors came from an adult in good health.

The V and J genes are TRBV3-1 (or the pseudogene TRBV3-2) and TRBJ1-2; 7 bases line up with TRBD1. The ends lost 4 bases at V and 4 bases at J; junction bases unmatched: 6. The CDR3 has 14 amino acids. Germline CDR1 reads LGHDT; CDR2 reads YNNKEL (reference sequence). The CDR3 region has the DNA TGTGCCAGCAGCCCCCCACAGGGGAGCTATGGCTACACCTTC. Amino acids: CASSPPQGSYGYTF.

The chain combines TRBV4-2 with TRBJ2-3; D might be TRBD2 (6 bases). Germline V gene sequence: CDR1 LGHNA, CDR2 YNFKEQ. V was pared by 0 bases and J by 1 base, with 8 bases between. The CDR3 length is 15 residues. The CDR3 protein is CASSQEWGGTDTQYF. Here the CDR3 DNA reads TGTGCCAGCAGCCAAGAGTGGGGGGGCACAGATACGCAGTATTTT.

In regard to this clone: As the CDR3 is not closed by the conserved phenylalanine or tryptophan, this likely results from a read error. The genes are TRBV11-2 and TRBJ1-6; 10 bases are shared with TRBD1. V trimming: 4 bases; J trimming: 6 bases; junction bases outside the gene matches: 6. Germline CDR1 and CDR2: SGHAT and FQNNGV. This CDR3 spans 16 amino acids. The CDR3 protein is CASSSTGDRGNSPLHL. The CDR3 region has the DNA TGTGCCAGCAGCTCAACCGGGGACAGGGGTAATTCACCCCTCCACCTT.

The chain is built from TRBV12-5 and TRBJ2-2; 7 bases map to TRBD2. The CDR3 spans 14 residues. The V segment lost 6 bases and the J segment 5 bases; nucleotides outside the gene matches: 6. Germline loops: CDR1 LGHNT, CDR2 FRNRAP. The CDR3, as DNA: TGTGCTAGTGGACATAGCGGGTATACCGGGGAGCTGTTTTTT. Protein product: CASGHSGYTGELFF. The full variable domain, rest sourced from reference TRBV12-5 and TRBJ2-2, is DARVTQTPRHKVTEMGQEVTMRCQPILGHNTVFWYRQTMMQGLELLAYFRNRAPLDDSGMPKDRFSAEMPDATLATLKIQPSEPRDSAVYFCASGHSGYTGELFFGEGSRLTVL.

CDR3 bases: TGCGCCAGCAGCTCCTCCCTAGCGGGGGTTCTAGATACGCAGTATTTT. Translated, it gives CASSSSLAGVLDTQYF. The gene calls are TRBV5-1 and TRBJ2-3; TRBD2 matches at 10 bases. The CDR3 covers 16 residues. The trim removed 3 bases at V and 5 bases at J, leaving 9 bases unmatched. Germline CDR1 SGHRS, CDR2 YFSETQ.

With respect to this clone: The sample carries other DNA sequences with the same CDR3. This rearrangement joins TRBV10-2 to TRBJ2-5; D gene unclear. The germline CDR1 and CDR2 sequences are WSHSY and SAAADI. This CDR3 has 13 amino acids. V was cut by 10 bases and J by 2 bases, with 14 bases left in between. The CDR3 coding sequence is TGCGCCACAGCAGAAGCACGACAAGAGACCCAGTACTTC. The encoded protein is CATAEARQETQYF.

The chain uses TRBV28 and TRBJ2-1, with D maybe TRBD2 (7 bases). There are 15 residues in the CDR3. The germline gives CDR1 MDHEN, CDR2 SYDVKM. Deletions cut 5 bases from V and 4 bases from J, with 15 bases between. The CDR3 loop is CASSEGGAVYNEQFF. The CDR3 DNA sequence: TGTGCCAGCAGTGAGGGGGGGGCCGTTTACAATGAGCAGTTCTTC.

The rearrangement joins TRBV13 to TRBJ2-7; D is possibly TRBD1 (6 bases). Germline V gives CDR1 PRHDT, CDR2 FYEKMQ (reference sequence). This CDR3 region has 14 residues. V was pared by 0 bases and J by 5 bases, with 11 bases between. The CDR3 DNA follows: TGTGCCAGCAGCTTAGGCCTACAGGGCCACGAGCAGTACTTC. It codes for CASSLGLQGHEQYF.

In its sample, this clone was seen once. The chain couples TRBV5-5 to TRBJ1-4; D uncertain. The germline V gene encodes CDR1 SGHKS and CDR2 YYEKEE (reference sequence). The CDR3 is 13 residues long. Trimming cost V 1 base and J 3 bases, with 4 bases left between them. CDR3 in amino acids: CASSLSANEKLFF. For the CDR3, the DNA is TGTGCCAGCAGCTTGTCGGCTAATGAAAAACTGTTTTTT.

The chain combines TRBV29-1 with TRBJ2-1; 13 bases are shared with TRBD2. This CDR3 contains 17 residues. The germline V gene encodes CDR1 SQVTM and CDR2 ANQGSEA. V was pared by 1 base and J by 0 bases, with 3 bases of the junction left unmatched. The CDR3 spells CSVEVTSGGASYNEQFF. CDR3 bases: TGCAGCGTTGAAGTTACTAGCGGGGGGGCCTCCTACAATGAGCAGTTCTTC.